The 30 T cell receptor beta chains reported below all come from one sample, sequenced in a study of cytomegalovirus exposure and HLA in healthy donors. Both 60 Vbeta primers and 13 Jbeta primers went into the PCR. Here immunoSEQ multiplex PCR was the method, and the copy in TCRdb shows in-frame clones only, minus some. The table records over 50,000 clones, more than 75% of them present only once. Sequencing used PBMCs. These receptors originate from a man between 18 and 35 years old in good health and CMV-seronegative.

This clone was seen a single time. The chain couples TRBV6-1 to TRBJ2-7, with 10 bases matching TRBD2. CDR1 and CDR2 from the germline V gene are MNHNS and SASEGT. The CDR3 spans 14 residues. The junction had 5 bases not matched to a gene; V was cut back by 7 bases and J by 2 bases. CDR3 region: CASTRAGGTYEQYF. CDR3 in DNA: TGTGCCAGCACCCGAGCGGGGGGGACCTACGAGCAGTACTTC.

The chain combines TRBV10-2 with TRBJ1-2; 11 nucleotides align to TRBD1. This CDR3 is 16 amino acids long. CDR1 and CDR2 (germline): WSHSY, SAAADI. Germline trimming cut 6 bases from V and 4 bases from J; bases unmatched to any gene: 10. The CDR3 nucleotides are TGCGCCAGCAGGGACGGACAGGGGGCCCTACGCTATGGCTACACCTTC. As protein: CASRDGQGALRYGYTF.

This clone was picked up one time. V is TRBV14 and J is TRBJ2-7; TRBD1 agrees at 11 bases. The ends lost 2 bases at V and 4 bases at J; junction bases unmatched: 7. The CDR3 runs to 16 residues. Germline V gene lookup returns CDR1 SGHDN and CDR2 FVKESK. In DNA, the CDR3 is TGTGCCAGCAGCCAAAGCGGGACAGGGGGTGAATACGAGCAGTACTTC. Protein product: CASSQSGTGGEYEQYF.

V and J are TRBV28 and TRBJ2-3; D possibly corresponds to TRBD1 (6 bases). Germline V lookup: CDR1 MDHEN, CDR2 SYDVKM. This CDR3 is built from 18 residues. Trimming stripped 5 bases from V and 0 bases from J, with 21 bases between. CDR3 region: CASSPRRDIRPSTDTQYF. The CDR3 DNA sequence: TGTGCCAGCAGTCCCCGCCGGGACATTCGACCTAGCACAGATACGCAGTATTTT.

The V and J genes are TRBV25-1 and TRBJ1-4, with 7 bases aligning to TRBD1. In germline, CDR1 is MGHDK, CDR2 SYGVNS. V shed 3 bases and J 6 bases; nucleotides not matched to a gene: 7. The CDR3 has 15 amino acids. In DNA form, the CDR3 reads TGTGCCAGCAGTGATACAGGGGTGGGAGATGAAAAACTGTTTTTT. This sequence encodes CASSDTGVGDEKLFF. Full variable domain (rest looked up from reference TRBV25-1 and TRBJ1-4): EADIYQTPRYLVIGTGKKITLECSQTMGHDKMYWYQQDPGMELHLIHYSYGVNSTEKGDLSSESTVSRIRTEHFPLTLESARPSHTSQYLCASSDTGVGDEKLFFGSGTQLSVL.

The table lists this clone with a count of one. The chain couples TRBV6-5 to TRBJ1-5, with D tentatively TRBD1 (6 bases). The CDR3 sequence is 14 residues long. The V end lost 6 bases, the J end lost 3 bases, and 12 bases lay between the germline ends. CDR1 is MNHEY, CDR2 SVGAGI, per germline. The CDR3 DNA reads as TGTGCCAGCAGCCGATACAGGGACAATCAGCCCCAGCATTTT. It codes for CASSRYRDNQPQHF.

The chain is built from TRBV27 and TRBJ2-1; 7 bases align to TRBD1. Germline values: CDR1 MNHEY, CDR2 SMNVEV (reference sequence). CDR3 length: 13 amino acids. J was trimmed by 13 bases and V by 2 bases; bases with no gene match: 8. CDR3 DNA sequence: TGTGCCAGCAGTTTAACCTTGACAGGGTTACAGTTCTTC. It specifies CASSLTLTGLQFF.

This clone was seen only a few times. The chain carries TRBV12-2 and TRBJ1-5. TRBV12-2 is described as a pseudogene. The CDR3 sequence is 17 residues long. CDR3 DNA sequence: TGTGCAAGTCGCTTAAAGCCCGTAACTTTCAGCAATCAGCCCCAGCATTTT. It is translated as CASRLKPVTFSNQPQHF.

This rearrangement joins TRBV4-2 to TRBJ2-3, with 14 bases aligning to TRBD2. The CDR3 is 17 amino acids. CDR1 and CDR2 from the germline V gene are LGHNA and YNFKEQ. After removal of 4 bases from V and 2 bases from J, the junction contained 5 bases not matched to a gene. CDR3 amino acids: CASSLGLAGGPTDTQYF. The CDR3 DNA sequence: TGTGCCAGCAGCCTCGGACTAGCGGGGGGACCCACAGATACGCAGTATTTT.

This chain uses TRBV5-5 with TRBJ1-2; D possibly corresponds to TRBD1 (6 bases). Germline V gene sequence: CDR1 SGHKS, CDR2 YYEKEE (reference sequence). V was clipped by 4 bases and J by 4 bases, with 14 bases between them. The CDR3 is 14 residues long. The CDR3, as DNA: TGTGCCAGCAGCATTACGGACAGTTTCTATGGCTACACCTTC. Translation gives CASSITDSFYGYTF.

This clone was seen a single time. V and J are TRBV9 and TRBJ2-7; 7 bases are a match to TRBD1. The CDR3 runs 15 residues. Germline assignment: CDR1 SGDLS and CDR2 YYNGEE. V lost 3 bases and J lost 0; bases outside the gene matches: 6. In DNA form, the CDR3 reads TGTGCCAGCAGCGCTGGACAGGCGAGCTCCTACGAGCAGTACTTC. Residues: CASSAGQASSYEQYF.

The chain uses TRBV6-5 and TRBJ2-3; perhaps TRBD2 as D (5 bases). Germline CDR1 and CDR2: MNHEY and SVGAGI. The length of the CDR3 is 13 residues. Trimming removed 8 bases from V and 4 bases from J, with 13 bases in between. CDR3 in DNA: TGTGCCAGCCGGAGGTTCTTCGCAGATACGCAGTATTTT. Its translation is CASRRFFADTQYF.

The CDR3 region is CAITEGQGDYTF. DNA of the CDR3: TGTGCCATCACCGAGGGACAGGGCGACTACACCTTC. V usage is TRBV10-3 and J usage is TRBJ1-2; 9 bases line up with TRBD1. This CDR3 is built from 12 residues. CDR1 ENHRY and CDR2 SYGVKD come from the germline V gene. V gave up 7 bases and J gave up 10 bases; unmatched junction bases: 7.

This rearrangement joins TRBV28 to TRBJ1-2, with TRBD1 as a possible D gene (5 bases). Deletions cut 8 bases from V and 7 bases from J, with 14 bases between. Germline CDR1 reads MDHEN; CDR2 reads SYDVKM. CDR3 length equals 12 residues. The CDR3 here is CASAGGDPGYTF. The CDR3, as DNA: TGTGCCAGCGCCGGGGGGGATCCTGGCTACACCTTC.

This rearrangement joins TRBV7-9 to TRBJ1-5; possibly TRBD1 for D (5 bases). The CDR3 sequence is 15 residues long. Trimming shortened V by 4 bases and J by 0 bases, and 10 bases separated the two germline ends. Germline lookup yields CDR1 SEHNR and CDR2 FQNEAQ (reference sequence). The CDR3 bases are TGTGCCAGCAGCTATACAGGAGATAGCAATCAGCCCCAGCATTTT. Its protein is CASSYTGDSNQPQHF.

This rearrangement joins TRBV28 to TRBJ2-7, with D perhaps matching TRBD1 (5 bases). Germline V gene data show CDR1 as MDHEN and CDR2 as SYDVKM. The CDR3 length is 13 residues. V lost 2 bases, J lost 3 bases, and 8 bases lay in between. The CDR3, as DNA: TGTGCCAGCAGTTTAAGGGGCCTCTACGAGCAGTACTTC. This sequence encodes CASSLRGLYEQYF.

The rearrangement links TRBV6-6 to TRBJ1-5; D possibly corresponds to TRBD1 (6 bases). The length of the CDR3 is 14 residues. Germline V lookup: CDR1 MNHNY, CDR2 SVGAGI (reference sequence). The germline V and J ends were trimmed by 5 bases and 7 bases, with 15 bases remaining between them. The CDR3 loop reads CASSAQGNGQPQHF. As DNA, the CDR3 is TGTGCCAGCAGTGCACAGGGAAACGGCCAGCCCCAGCATTTT.

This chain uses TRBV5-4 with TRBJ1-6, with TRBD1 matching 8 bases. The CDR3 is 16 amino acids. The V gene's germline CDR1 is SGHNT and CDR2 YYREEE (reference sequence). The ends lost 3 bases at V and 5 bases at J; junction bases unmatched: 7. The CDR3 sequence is CASSSGGTGHNSPLHF. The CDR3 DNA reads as TGTGCCAGCAGCTCGGGTGGGACAGGCCATAATTCACCCCTCCACTTT.

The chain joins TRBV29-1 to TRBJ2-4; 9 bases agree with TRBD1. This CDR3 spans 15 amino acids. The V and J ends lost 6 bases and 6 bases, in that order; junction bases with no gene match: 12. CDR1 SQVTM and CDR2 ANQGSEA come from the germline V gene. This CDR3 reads CSVVTGGFGGNIQYF. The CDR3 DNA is TGCAGCGTGGTCACAGGGGGCTTCGGGGGAAACATTCAGTACTTC.

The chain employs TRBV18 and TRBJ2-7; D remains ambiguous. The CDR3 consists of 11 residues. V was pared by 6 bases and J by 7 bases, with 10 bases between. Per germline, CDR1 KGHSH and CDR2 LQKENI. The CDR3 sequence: CASSLQWEQYF. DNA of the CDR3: TGTGCCAGCTCGCTCCAGTGGGAGCAGTACTTC. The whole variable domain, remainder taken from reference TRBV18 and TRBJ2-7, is NAGVMQNPRHLVRRRGQEARLRCSPMKGHSHVYWYRQLPEEGLKFMVYLQKENIIDESGMPKERFSAEFPKEGPSILRIQQVVRGDSAAYFCASSLQWEQYFGPGTRLTVT.

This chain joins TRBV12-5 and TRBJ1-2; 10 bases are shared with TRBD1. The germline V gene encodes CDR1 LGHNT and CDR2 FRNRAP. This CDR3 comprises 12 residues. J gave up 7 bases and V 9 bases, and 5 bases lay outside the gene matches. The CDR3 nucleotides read TGTGCTAGAGGGACAGGGGATGGTGGCTACACCTTC. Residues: CARGTGDGGYTF.

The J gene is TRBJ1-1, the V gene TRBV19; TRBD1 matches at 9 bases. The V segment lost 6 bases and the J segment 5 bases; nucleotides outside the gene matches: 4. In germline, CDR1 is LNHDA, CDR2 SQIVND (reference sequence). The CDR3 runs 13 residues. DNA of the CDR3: TGTGCCAGTAGCGAGGGACAGGGAACTGAAGCTTTCTTT. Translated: CASSEGQGTEAFF.

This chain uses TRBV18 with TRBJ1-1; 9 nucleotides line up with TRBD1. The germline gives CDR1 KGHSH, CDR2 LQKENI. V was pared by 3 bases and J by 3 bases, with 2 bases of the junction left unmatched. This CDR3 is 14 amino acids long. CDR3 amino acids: CASSPGQGYTEAFF. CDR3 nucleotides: TGTGCCAGCTCACCGGGACAGGGATACACTGAAGCTTTCTTT.

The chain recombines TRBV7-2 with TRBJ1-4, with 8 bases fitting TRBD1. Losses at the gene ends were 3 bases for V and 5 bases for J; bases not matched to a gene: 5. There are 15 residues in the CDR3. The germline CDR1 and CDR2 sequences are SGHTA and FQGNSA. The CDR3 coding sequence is TGTGCCAGCAGCTTCGACAGGGGAGGGAATGAAAAACTGTTTTTT. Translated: CASSFDRGGNEKLFF.

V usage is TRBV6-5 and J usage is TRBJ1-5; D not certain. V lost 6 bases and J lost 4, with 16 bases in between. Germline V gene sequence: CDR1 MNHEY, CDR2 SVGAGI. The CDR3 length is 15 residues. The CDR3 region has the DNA TGTGCCAGCAGACTTGGACCCCGAGGGAATCAGCCCCAGCATTTT. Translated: CASRLGPRGNQPQHF.

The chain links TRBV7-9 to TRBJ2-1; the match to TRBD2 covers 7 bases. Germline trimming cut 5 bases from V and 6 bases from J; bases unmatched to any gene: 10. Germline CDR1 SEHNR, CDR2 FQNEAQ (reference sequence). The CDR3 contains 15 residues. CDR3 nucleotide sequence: TGTGCCAGCAGCACCCCCGGGGGAGGGGCCAATGAGCAGTTCTTC. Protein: CASSTPGGGANEQFF.

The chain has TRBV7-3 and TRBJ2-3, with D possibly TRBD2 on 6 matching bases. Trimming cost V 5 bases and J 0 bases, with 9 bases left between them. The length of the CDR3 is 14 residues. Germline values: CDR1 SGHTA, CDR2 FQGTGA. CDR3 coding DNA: TGTGCCAGCAGCCCCGGGACTAGCACAGATACGCAGTATTTT. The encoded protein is CASSPGTSTDTQYF.

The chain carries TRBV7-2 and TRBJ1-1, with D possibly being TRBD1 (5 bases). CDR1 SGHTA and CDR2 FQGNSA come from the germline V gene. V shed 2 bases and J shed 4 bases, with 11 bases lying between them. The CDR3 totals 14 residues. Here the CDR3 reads CASSLIGGSTEAFF. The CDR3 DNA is TGTGCCAGCAGCTTAATCGGGGGTAGCACTGAAGCTTTCTTT.

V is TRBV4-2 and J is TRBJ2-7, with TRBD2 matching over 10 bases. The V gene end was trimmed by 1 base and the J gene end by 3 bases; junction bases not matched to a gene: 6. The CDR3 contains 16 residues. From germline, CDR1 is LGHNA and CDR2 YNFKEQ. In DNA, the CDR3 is TGTGCCAGCAGCCAAGTAGAAACTAGCGGGATCTACGAGCAGTACTTC. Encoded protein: CASSQVETSGIYEQYF.

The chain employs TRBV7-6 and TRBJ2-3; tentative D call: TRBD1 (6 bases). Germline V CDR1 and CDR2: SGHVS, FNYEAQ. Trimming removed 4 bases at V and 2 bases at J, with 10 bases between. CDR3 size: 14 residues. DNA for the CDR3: TGTGCCAGCAGCTGGGGACAATACACAGATACGCAGTATTTT. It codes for CASSWGQYTDTQYF.